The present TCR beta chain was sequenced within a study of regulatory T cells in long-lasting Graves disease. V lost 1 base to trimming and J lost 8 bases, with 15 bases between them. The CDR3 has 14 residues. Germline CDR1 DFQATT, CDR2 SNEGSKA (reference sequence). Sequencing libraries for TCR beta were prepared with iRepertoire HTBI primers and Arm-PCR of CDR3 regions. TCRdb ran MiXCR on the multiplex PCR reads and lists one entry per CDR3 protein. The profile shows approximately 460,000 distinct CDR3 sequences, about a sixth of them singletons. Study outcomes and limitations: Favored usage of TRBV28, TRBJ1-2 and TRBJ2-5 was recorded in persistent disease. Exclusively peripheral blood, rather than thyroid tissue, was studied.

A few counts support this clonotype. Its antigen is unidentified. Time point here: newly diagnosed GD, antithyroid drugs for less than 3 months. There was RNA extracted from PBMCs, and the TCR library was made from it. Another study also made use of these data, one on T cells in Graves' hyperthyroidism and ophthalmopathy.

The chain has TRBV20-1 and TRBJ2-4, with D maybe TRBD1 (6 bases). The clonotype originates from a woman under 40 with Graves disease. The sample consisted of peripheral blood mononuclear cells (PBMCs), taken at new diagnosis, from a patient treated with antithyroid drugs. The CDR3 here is CSARVGSSGDIQYF. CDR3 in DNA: TGCAGTGCTAGAGTAGGATCATCAGGGGACATTCAGTACTTC.